These 20 T cell receptor beta chains were sequenced from one sample in a study of graft-versus-host responses after intestinal transplantation. The assay was immunoSEQ multiplex PCR, and TCRdb's table has in-frame clones only and misses some. Seen here are around 26,000 clones, approximately 93% observed once, and the top ten hold more than 0.4%. Sequences were derived from PBMCs, sampled 156 days after intestinal transplant. The receptors were sampled from a human patient who received an intestinal transplant, so some T cells may come from the graft donor.

This chain connects TRBV5-4 to TRBJ2-7; no definite D call. The germline V and J ends were trimmed by 0 bases and 0 bases, with 10 bases remaining between them. CDR1 is SGHNT, CDR2 YYREEE, per germline (reference sequence). The CDR3 loop spans 15 amino acids. CDR3 sequence reads: CASSLAGGSSYEQYF. The CDR3 DNA reads as TGTGCCAGCAGCTTGGCGGGCGGTAGCTCCTACGAGCAGTACTTC.

This clone turned up a few times. The gene calls are TRBV10-3 and TRBJ2-5; possibly TRBD1 for D (5 bases). Germline-derived CDR1 and CDR2 are ENHRY and SYGVKD. V lost 2 bases, J lost 1 base, and 8 bases lay in between. This CDR3 contains 14 residues. The CDR3 reads CAISEPTAQETQYF. The CDR3 DNA follows: TGTGCCATCAGTGAGCCGACAGCCCAAGAGACCCAGTACTTC.

V usage is TRBV7-9 and J usage is TRBJ2-3; tentatively, D is TRBD2 (5 bases). The germline V and J ends were trimmed by 1 base and 2 bases, with 10 bases remaining between them. Germline V gene sequence: CDR1 SEHNR, CDR2 FQNEAQ (reference sequence). The CDR3 is 15 amino acids. In DNA form, the CDR3 reads TGTGCCAGCAGCTTAGTACCGGGGATCACAGATACGCAGTATTTT. Translation: CASSLVPGITDTQYF.

The chain links TRBV5-6 to TRBJ2-3; 7 positions agree with TRBD1. Per the germline V gene, CDR1 is SGHDT and CDR2 is YYEEEE. This CDR3 spans 14 amino acids. Trimming at V came to 4 bases and at J to 3 bases, leaving 5 bases not matched to a gene. CDR3 loop: CASSDQGETDTQYF. CDR3 nucleotide sequence: TGTGCCAGCAGCGACCAGGGGGAAACAGATACGCAGTATTTT.

The table lists this clone with a few counts. J is TRBJ2-7 and V is TRBV6-6; D is possibly TRBD1 (5 bases). V lost 6 bases and J lost 1, with 7 bases in between. The CDR3 has 12 residues. Germline CDR1 reads MNHNY; CDR2 reads SVGAGI (reference sequence). The CDR3 reads CASRAGSYEQYF. In DNA form, the CDR3 reads TGTGCCAGCAGGGCAGGGTCCTACGAGCAGTACTTC.

The rearrangement uses TRBV27 and TRBJ2-1; 7 nucleotides agree with TRBD2. The CDR3 totals 12 residues. V lost 3 bases, J lost 9 bases, and 2 bases stayed unmatched. Germline lookup yields CDR1 MNHEY and CDR2 SMNVEV (reference sequence). For the CDR3, the DNA is TGTGCCAGCAGTTTGGGAGGGGTTGAGCAGTTCTTC. Its protein is CASSLGGVEQFF.

The chain recombines TRBV9 with TRBJ2-5; a weak D match, TRBD2 (6 bases). This CDR3 contains 14 residues. CDR1 is SGDLS, CDR2 YYNGEE, per germline. Trimming took 4 bases from V and 5 from J, leaving 15 bases between them. CDR3 DNA sequence: TGTGCCAGCAGCTACGGGGCGGGGTCGGAGACCCAGTACTTC. Protein product: CASSYGAGSETQYF.

This chain links TRBV2 with TRBJ2-7, with 7 bases matching TRBD1. CDR1 SNHLY and CDR2 FYNNEI come from the germline V gene. The CDR3 consists of 14 residues. J lost 3 bases, V lost 4 bases, and 6 bases had no gene match. CDR3 residues: CASSVWTGYYEQYF. The CDR3 DNA reads TGTGCCAGCAGTGTTTGGACAGGATACTACGAGCAGTACTTC.

The V gene is TRBV6-6, the J gene TRBJ1-6; maybe TRBD1 (5 bases). The length of the CDR3 is 15 residues. The germline V gene has CDR1 MNHNY and CDR2 SVGAGI (reference sequence). Trimming took 2 bases from V and 9 from J, leaving 14 bases between them. The chain's CDR3 is CASSYGGTPPSPLHF. The CDR3 DNA is TGTGCCAGCAGTTACGGCGGGACTCCCCCTTCACCCCTCCACTTT.

This clone was counted once. The V call is TRBV6-7, the J call TRBJ2-7; TRBD1 agrees at 8 bases. TRBV6-7 is marked as an open reading frame, function uncertain. CDR3 length: 14 residues. V was clipped by 6 bases and J by 0 bases; unmatched bases: 4. CDR3 sequence reads: CASRPRGPSYEQYF. The CDR3 DNA sequence: TGTGCCAGCAGGCCCAGGGGGCCCTCCTACGAGCAGTACTTC.

The chain couples TRBV5-4 to TRBJ1-2; D uncertain. The V gene's germline CDR1 is SGHNT and CDR2 YYREEE (reference sequence). The germline V and J ends were trimmed by 0 bases and 4 bases, with 10 bases remaining between them. The CDR3 length is 14 residues. CDR3 region: CASSLDMDGYGYTF. The CDR3 bases are TGTGCCAGCAGCTTGGATATGGATGGCTATGGCTACACCTTC.

V and J are TRBV30 and TRBJ1-1; D perhaps matches TRBD1 (6 bases). The CDR3 is 12 residues long. In germline, CDR1 is GTSNPN, CDR2 SVGIG (reference sequence). The V gene lost 1 base and the J gene lost 6 bases, with 9 bases spanning the gap. The CDR3 here is CAWSATGSEAFF. Here the CDR3 DNA reads TGTGCCTGGAGTGCCACAGGGTCTGAAGCTTTCTTT.

The rearrangement links TRBV27 to TRBJ2-2, with 8 bases identical to TRBD2. Germline assignment: CDR1 MNHEY and CDR2 SMNVEV (reference sequence). The CDR3 loop spans 15 amino acids. Trimming took 2 bases from V and 5 from J; bases not matched to a gene: 4. The CDR3, as DNA: TGTGCCAGCAGTTTAGTAGCGGGGTATACCGGGGAGCTGTTTTTT. Translated: CASSLVAGYTGELFF.

The chain links TRBV4-1 to TRBJ1-2; 7 nucleotides line up with TRBD1. The germline CDR1 and CDR2 sequences are MGHRA and YSYEKL. The CDR3 is 14 amino acids. The ends lost 4 bases at V and 1 base at J; junction bases unmatched: 3. CDR3 loop: CASSPRGLNYGYTF. The CDR3 region has the DNA TGCGCCAGCAGCCCGAGGGGGCTTAACTATGGCTACACCTTC.

This chain uses TRBV28 with TRBJ2-5; 9 nucleotides align to TRBD2. The end of the DNA fits TRBJ2-7 better, so the J call may be wrong. Germline values: CDR1 MDHEN, CDR2 SYDVKM. The CDR3 length is 16 residues. CDR3 sequence: CASSLAASGKIYEQYF. CDR3 bases: TGTGCCAGCAGTTTAGCTGCTAGCGGGAAAATTTACGAGCAGTACTTC.

This chain links TRBV7-3 with TRBJ2-7; 7 bases line up with TRBD1. The germline CDR1 and CDR2 sequences are SGHTA and FQGTGA. This CDR3 spans 14 amino acids. J was trimmed by 2 bases and V by 6 bases; bases with no gene match: 7. The CDR3 sequence is CASRGGQAAYEQYF. The CDR3 bases are TGTGCCAGCAGAGGAGGACAGGCGGCCTACGAGCAGTACTTC. Drawing the rest from reference TRBV7-3 and TRBJ2-7, the complete variable domain is GAGVSQTPSNKVTEKGKYVELRCDPISGHTALYWYRQSLGQGPEFLIYFQGTGAADDSGLPNDRFFAVRPEGSVSTLKIQRTERGDSAVYLCASRGGQAAYEQYFGPGTRLTVT.

The chain combines TRBV2 with TRBJ2-1; 14 nucleotides align to TRBD2. Per germline, CDR1 SNHLY and CDR2 FYNNEI. The ends lost 3 bases at V and 0 bases at J; junction bases unmatched: 10. The length of the CDR3 is 20 residues. The CDR3 DNA reads as TGTGCCAGCAGTGAGGGATTAGGGACTAGCGGGAGAGGCTCCTACAATGAGCAGTTCTTC. It codes for CASSEGLGTSGRGSYNEQFF.

The genes are TRBV5-4 and TRBJ2-5, with 8 bases identical to TRBD2. CDR1 is SGHNT, CDR2 YYREEE, per germline (reference sequence). The CDR3 runs to 15 residues. V lost 4 bases and J lost 1; bases outside the gene matches: 6. The CDR3 region is CASSPNSGAQETQYF. The CDR3 nucleotides read TGTGCCAGCAGCCCTAATAGCGGGGCCCAAGAGACCCAGTACTTC.

J is TRBJ2-1 and V is TRBV9; D remains ambiguous. The CDR3 has 13 residues. CDR1 is SGDLS, CDR2 YYNGEE, per germline. Trimming removed 4 bases at V and 6 bases at J, with 11 bases between. CDR3 loop: CASSQIPSNEQFF. The CDR3 region has the DNA TGTGCCAGCAGCCAAATCCCCTCCAATGAGCAGTTCTTC.

The V gene is TRBV7-3, the J gene TRBJ2-1; D gene ambiguous. The V gene lost 5 bases and the J gene lost 3 bases, with 17 bases spanning the gap. The CDR3 is 16 residues long. CDR1 SGHTA and CDR2 FQGTGA come from the germline V gene. The CDR3 nucleotides read TGTGCCAGCAGCCCTACCGCGGCTACCAACTACAATGAGCAGTTCTTC. Amino acid sequence: CASSPTAATNYNEQFF.